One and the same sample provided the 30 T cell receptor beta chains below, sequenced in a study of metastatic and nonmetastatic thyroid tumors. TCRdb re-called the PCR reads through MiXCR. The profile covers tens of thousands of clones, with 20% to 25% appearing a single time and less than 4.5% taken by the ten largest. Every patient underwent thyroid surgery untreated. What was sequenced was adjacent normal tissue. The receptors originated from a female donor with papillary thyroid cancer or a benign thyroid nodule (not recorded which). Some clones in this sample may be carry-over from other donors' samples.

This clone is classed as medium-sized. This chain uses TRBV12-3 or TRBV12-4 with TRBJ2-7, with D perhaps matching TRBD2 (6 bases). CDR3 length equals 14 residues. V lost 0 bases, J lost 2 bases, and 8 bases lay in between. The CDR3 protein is CASSLAGGPYEQYF. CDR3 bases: TGTGCCAGCAGTTTAGCGGGAGGCCCCTACGAGCAGTACTTC.

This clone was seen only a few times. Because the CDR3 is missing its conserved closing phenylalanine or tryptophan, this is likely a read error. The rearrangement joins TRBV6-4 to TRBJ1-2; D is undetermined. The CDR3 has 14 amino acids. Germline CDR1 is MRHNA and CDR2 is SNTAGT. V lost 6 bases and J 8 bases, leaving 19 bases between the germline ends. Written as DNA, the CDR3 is TGTGCCAGCAGCCGGGCGGTCAGGCAGTTGGGCTACACCCTC. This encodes CASSRAVRQLGYTL.

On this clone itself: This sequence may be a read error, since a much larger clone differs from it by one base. This CDR3 reads CAWSVPPGGYNEQLF. The DNA of the CDR3 is TGTGCCTGGAGTGTACCTCCCGGGGGCTACAATGAGCAGCTCTTC. The chain has TRBV30 and TRBJ2-1, with D possibly called TRBD1 or TRBD2 (6 bases each). In germline, CDR1 is GTSNPN, CDR2 SVGIG (reference sequence). This CDR3 is 15 amino acids long.

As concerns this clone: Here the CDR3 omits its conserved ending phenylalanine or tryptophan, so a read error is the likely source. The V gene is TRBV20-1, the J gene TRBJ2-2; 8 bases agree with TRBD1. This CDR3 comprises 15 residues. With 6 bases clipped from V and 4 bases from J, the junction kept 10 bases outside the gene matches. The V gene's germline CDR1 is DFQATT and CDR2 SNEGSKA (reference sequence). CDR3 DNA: TGCAGTGCATCTCCGGGACAGGCATCCACCGGGGAGCTGTTTTCT. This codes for CSASPGQASTGELFS.

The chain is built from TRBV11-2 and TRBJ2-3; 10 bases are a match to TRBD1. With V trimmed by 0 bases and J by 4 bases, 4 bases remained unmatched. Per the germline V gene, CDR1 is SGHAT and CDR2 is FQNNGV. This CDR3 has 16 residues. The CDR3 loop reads CASSLDRTGGPDTQYF. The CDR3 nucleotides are TGTGCCAGCAGCTTAGATCGGACAGGGGGTCCAGATACGCAGTATTTT.

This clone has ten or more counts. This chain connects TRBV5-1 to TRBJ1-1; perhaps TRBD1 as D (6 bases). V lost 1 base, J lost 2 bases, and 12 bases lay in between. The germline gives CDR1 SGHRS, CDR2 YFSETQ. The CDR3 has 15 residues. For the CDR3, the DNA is TGCGCCAGCAGCTTGTCTGGGGGCGACAACACTGAAGCTTTCTTT. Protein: CASSLSGGDNTEAFF. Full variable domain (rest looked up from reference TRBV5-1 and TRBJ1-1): KAGVTQTPRYLIKTRGQQVTLSCSPISGHRSVSWYQQTPGQGLQFLFEYFSETQRNKGNFPGRFSGRQFSNSRSEMNVSTLELGDSALYLCASSLSGGDNTEAFFGQGTRLTVV.

CDR3 sequence: CASSFVQGNEKLFF. CDR3 in DNA: TGTGCCAGCAGCTTCGTCCAGGGGAATGAAAAACTGTTTTTT. The chain joins TRBV7-2 to TRBJ1-4; TRBD1 is a possible D gene (6 bases). Deletions cut 3 bases from V and 5 bases from J, with 10 bases between. From germline, CDR1 is SGHTA and CDR2 FQGNSA. The CDR3 loop spans 14 amino acids.

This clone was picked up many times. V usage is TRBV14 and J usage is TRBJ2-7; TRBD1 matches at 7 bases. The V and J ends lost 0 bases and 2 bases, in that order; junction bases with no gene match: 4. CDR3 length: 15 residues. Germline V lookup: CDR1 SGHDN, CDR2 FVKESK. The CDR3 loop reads CASSQEPGGTYEQYF. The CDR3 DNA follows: TGTGCCAGCAGCCAAGAACCAGGGGGTACCTACGAGCAGTACTTC.

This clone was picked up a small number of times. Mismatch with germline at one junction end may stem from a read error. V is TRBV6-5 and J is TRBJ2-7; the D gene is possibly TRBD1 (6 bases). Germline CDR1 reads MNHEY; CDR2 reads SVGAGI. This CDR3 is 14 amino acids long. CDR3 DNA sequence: TGTGCCAGCATTTACCCGGACAGTTCCCACGAGCAATACTTC. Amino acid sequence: CASIYPDSSHEQYF.

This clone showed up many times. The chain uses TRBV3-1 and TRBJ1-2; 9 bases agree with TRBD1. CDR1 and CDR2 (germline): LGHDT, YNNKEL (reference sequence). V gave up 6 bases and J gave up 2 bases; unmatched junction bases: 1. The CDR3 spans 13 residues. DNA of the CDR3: TGTGCCAGCAGAGGGACAGGGAACTATGGCTACACCTTC. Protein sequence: CASRGTGNYGYTF.

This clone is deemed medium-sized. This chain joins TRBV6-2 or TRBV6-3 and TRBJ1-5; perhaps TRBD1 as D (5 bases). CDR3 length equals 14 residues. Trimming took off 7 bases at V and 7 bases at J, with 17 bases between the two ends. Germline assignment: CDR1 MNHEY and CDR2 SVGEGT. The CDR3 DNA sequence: TGTGCCAGCACCCTTTTGGGGCTAGGGCAGCCCCAGCATTTT. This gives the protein CASTLLGLGQPQHF.

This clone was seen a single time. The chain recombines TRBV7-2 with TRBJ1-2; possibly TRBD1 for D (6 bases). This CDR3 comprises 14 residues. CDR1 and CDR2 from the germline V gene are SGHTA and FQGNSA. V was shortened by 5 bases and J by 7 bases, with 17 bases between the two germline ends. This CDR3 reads CASSPYLWTVGYTF. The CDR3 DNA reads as TGTGCCAGCAGCCCATACCTATGGACAGTTGGCTACACCTTC.

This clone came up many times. DNA of the CDR3: TGTGCCAGCAGCCAAGACGCTGGGCTCGGGGAGCTGTTTTTT. Residues: CASSQDAGLGELFF. The rearrangement links TRBV14 to TRBJ2-2; no reliable D call. Trimming removed 0 bases from V and 7 bases from J, with 9 bases in between. CDR3 length: 14 amino acids. Germline lookup yields CDR1 SGHDN and CDR2 FVKESK.

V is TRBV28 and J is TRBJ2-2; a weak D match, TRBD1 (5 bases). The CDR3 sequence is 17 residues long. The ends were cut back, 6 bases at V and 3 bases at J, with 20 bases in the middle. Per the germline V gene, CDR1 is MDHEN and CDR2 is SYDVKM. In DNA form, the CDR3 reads TGTGCCAGCAGGTCCCTAGAACAGGTCCCGGACACCGGGGAGCTGTTTTTT. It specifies CASRSLEQVPDTGELFF.

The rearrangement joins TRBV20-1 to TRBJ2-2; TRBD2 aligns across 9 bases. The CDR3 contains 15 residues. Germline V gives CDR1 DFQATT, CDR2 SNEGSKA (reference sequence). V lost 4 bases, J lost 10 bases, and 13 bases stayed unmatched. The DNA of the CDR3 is TGCAGTGCTATGAAAGCGGGAGGTCAAGCCTTGGAGCTGTTTTTT. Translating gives CSAMKAGGQALELFF.

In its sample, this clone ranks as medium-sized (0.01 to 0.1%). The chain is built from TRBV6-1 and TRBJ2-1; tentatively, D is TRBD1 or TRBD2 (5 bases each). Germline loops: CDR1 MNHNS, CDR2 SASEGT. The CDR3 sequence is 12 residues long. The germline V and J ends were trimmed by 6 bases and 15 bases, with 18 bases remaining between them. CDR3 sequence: CASSPRDQNWFF. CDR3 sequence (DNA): TGTGCCAGCAGCCCTCGGGACCAAAACTGGTTCTTC.

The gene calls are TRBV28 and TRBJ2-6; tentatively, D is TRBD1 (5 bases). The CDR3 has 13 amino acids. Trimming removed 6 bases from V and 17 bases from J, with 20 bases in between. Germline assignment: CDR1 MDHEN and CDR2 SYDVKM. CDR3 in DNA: TGTGCCAGCAGCCGCTCTGGGGCCAACGTAATGACTTTC. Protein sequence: CASSRSGANVMTF.

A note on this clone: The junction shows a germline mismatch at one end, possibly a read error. CDR3 protein: CSADRGAETNHGYTF. The CDR3 DNA follows: TGCAGTGCCGACAGGGGGGCGGAAACTAACCATGGCTACACCTTC. This chain joins TRBV20-1 and TRBJ1-2; 9 bases fit TRBD1. This CDR3 spans 15 amino acids. Germline CDR1 and CDR2: DFQATT and SNEGSKA (reference sequence).

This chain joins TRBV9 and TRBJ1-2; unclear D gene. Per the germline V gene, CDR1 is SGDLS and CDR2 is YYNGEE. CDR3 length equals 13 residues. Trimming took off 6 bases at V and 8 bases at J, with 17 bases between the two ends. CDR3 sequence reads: CASTPDWVGGYTF. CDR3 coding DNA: TGTGCCAGCACCCCCGACTGGGTTGGCGGCTACACCTTC.

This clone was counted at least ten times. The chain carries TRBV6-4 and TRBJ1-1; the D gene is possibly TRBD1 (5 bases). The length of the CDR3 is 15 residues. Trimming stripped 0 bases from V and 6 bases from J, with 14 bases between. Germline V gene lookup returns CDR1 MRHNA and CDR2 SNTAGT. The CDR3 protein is CASSDSWGPPSEAFF. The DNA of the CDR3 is TGTGCCAGCAGTGACTCTTGGGGACCCCCTTCTGAAGCTTTCTTT.

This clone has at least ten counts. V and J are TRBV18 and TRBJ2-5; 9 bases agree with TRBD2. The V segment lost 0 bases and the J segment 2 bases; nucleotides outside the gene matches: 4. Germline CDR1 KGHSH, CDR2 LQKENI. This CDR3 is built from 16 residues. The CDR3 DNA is TGTGCCAGCTCACCACCGGCGGGAGGGTTTCAAGAGACCCAGTACTTC. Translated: CASSPPAGGFQETQYF.

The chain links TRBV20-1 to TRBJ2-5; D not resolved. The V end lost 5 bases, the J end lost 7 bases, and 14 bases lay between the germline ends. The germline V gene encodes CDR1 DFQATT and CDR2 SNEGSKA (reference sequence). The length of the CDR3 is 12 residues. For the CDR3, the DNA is TGCAGTGCTCGAACGGCCAAAGGGACCCAGTACTTC. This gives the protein CSARTAKGTQYF.

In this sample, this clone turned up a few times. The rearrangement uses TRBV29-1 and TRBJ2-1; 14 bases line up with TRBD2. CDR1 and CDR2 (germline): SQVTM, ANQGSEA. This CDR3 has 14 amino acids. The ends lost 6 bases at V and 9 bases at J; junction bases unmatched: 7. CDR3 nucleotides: TGCAGCGTGTCGGGACTAGCGGGAGACAGTGAGCAGTTCTTC. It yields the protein CSVSGLAGDSEQFF.

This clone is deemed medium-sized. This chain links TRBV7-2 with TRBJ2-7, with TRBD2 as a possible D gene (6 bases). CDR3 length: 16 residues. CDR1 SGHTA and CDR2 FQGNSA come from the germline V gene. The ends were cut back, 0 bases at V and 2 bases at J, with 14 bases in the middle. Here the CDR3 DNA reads TGTGCCAGCAGCTTAGCAGGCAGCTCGGGGGCCTACGAGCAGTACTTC. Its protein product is CASSLAGSSGAYEQYF.

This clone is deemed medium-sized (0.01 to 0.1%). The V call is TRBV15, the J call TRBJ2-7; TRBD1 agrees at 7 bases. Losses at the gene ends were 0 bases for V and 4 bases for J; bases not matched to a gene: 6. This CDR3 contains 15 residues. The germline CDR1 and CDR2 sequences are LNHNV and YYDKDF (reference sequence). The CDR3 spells CATSREYGRGYEQYF. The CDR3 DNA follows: TGTGCCACCAGCAGAGAGTACGGCAGGGGGTACGAGCAGTACTTC.

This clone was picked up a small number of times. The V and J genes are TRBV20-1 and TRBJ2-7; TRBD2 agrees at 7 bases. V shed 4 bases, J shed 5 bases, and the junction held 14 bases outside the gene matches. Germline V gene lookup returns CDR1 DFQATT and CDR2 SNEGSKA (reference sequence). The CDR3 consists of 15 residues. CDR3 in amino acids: CSAKPRTSFYHEQYF. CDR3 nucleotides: TGCAGTGCTAAGCCACGGACTAGTTTTTATCACGAGCAGTACTTC.

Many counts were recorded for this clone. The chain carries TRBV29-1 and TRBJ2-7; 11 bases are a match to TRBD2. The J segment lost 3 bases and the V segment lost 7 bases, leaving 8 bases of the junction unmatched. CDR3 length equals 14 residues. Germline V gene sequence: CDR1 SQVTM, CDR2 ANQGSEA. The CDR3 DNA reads TGCAGCGCCTGGACTAGCGGGTCCTTCTACGAGCAGTACTTC. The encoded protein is CSAWTSGSFYEQYF.

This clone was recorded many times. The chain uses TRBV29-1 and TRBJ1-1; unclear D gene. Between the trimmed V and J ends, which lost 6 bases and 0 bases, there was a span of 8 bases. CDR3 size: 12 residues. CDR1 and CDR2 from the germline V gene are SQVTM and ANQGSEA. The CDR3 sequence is CSVRWMNTEAFF. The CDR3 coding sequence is TGCAGCGTGCGGTGGATGAACACTGAAGCTTTCTTT.

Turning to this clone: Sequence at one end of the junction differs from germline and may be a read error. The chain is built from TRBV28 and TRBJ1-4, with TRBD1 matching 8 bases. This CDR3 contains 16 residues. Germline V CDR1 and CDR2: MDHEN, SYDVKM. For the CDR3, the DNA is TGTGCCAGCATTTCCTACCTCCAGGGGGCTAATGAAGAACTGTTTTTT. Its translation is CASISYLQGANEELFF.

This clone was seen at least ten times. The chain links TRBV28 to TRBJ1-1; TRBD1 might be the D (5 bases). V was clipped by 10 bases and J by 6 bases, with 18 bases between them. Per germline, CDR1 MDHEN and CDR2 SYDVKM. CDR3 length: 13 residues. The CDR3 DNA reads TGTGCCACTTCGGGACCGAGGATATCTGAAGCTTTCTTT. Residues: CATSGPRISEAFF.